This T cell receptor (beta chain) was recorded in a study of cytomegalovirus exposure and HLA in healthy donors. Study conclusions and caveats: Later analysis demonstrated an association between a missense DCLRE1C variant and TCR beta V- and J-gene trimming. Cytomegalovirus status, reportedly, was diagnosed with high specificity and sensitivity by the classifier. Highly shared variants forming one cluster were likely a sequencing artifact.

With 60 Vbeta and 13 Jbeta primers, the PCR was carried out. The assay was immunoSEQ multiplex PCR, and TCRdb's table has in-frame clones only and misses some. The repertoire holds approximately 100,000 clones, with around four fifths as singletons. This clone is a singleton in its sample. Its antigen remains unknown. The clonotype comes from a middle-aged woman in good health and CMV-seronegative. Input material: PBMCs.

Here the CDR3 DNA reads TGTGCCAGCAGGGGACAGGGGAATAATTCACCCCTCCACTTT. Its protein product is CASRGQGNNSPLHF. The V gene is TRBV25-1, the J gene TRBJ1-6; 10 bases fit TRBD1. Germline V gene data show CDR1 as MGHDK and CDR2 as SYGVNS. The CDR3 has 14 residues. V gave up 6 bases and J gave up 5 bases; unmatched junction bases: 1.